This T cell receptor beta chain derives from a study of spatial heterogeneity in lung cancer (dated by TCRdb to about 2019). With respect to the entire study: More beta-chain than alpha-chain transcripts were consistently detected, likely reflecting higher beta-chain transcript abundance. In the raw uncorrected reads, each unique combination of TCR and UMI appeared more than ten times on average. In non-small cell lung cancer, the study quantitatively compared TCR alpha and beta repertoires across several tumor regions, matched nontumor lung, and blood. Nonsynonymous mutation counts, determined by whole-exome sequencing of tumor tissue, were related to features of the TCR repertoire. Both alpha and beta chains were TCR-sequenced in approximately 220 tumor regions, under 70 matched nontumor lung samples and some 50 PBMC samples obtained at surgery.

Overall study outcomes, separate from this receptor: Ubiquitous expanded tumor TCRs were detected in blood more often at tumor resection than at routine follow-up. Additional single-cell paired TCR alpha and beta sequencing was considered necessary to confirm, at a functional level, the hypothesis that regional TCRs recognize regional mutations.

This clonotype has ten or more counts. Its antigen is unknown. No base qualities exist here, and no much larger clone lies one base off it. Library prep was done by 5' RACE. Instrument used: NextSeq 500. To allow correction of PCR and sequencing errors, the TCR library protocol tagged every TCR cDNA molecule with a unique molecular identifier. The original methods were these. TCR identification, UMI-based error correction and CDR3 extraction were performed with Decombinator tools. TCRs above a frequency of 2 per 1,000, corresponding to the top 1% of the tumor frequency distribution, were defined as expanded. Each repertoire was subsampled 100 times to 5,000 TCRs, after which Renyi diversity was computed with the R vegan package. CDR3 similarity networks were built from amino acid triplet string-kernel similarity, with CDR3s being connected when pairwise similarity was above 0.82. The public reads were reanalyzed by TCRdb: fastp trimming at Q25, MiXCR alignment, in-frame beta chains only. Records with the same CDR3 protein are collapsed into one entry carrying the most frequent genes and DNA. These V and J calls derive from TCRdb rather than the authors' analysis. Counted in this sample were over 14,000 distinct CDR3 sequences; about 10% of them appeared once. The top ten constitute around 30% of the sample.

Compared with germline, V lacks 5 bases and J lacks 2 bases; bases without a gene match: 6. The germline V gene supplies CDR1 SGHAT and CDR2 FQNNGV. The CDR3 contains 15 residues, cysteine and phenylalanine counted. The read is trimmed to its CDR3 DNA, 45 bases read in frame from base 1. The time point label of this sample denotes: sample taken at primary tumor resection. For TCR sequencing, whole RNA was extracted from tumor and nontumor lung tissue, or from cryopreserved PBMC samples, and no cell sorting was done. Donors were some 78 patients with early-stage, untreated non-small cell lung cancer from the lung TRACERx cohort. A patient was chosen for TCR sequencing only when enough RNA was available from at least two tumor regions.

The chain couples TRBV11-2 to TRBJ1-3, with 7 bases aligning to TRBD1. This specimen was PBMCs, taken at surgery. The receptor was isolated from a female donor with early-stage non-small cell lung cancer. CDR3 loop: CASSPRGGPGNTIYF. The DNA sequence follows: TGTGCCAGCAGCCCCAGGGGGGGGCCTGGAAACACCATATATTTT.